Following are 18 T cell receptor beta chains from one sample sequenced in a study of blood T cell repertoires in COVID-19. TCRdb's table, derived via immunoSEQ multiplex PCR, lists solely in-frame clones and lacks some. The sample contains over 250,000 clones, over 75% of which appear only once. The specimen sequenced was peripheral blood. The receptors were gathered from a woman aged 25-40 years with acute or convalescent COVID-19.

The chain links TRBV19 to TRBJ2-1; D is perhaps TRBD2 (5 bases). Per germline, CDR1 LNHDA and CDR2 SQIVND (reference sequence). The CDR3 runs to 15 residues. Trimming removed 4 bases at V and 5 bases at J, with 15 bases between. The CDR3 DNA follows: TGTGCCAGTAGTACCCCCTGGAGGCCCAACAATGAGCAGTTCTTC. This translates into CASSTPWRPNNEQFF.

The rearrangement uses TRBV30 and TRBJ1-6; D call uncertain. Trimming took off 5 bases at V and 12 bases at J, with 17 bases between the two ends. The CDR3 is made up of 13 amino acids. CDR1 is GTSNPN, CDR2 SVGIG, per germline (reference sequence). This CDR3 is CAWDSLTFGPLHF. DNA of the CDR3: TGTGCCTGGGACTCCCTCACCTTCGGACCCCTCCACTTT.

The CDR3 loop is CASGSYVAGGLYEQYF. CDR3 DNA sequence: TGTGCTAGTGGTTCCTATGTAGCGGGAGGGCTGTACGAGCAGTACTTC. The chain combines TRBV12-5 with TRBJ2-7; 11 bases match TRBD2. The CDR3 totals 16 residues. V was clipped by 4 bases and J by 4 bases; unmatched bases: 9. CDR1 LGHNT and CDR2 FRNRAP come from the germline V gene. The whole variable domain, remainder taken from reference TRBV12-5 and TRBJ2-7, is DARVTQTPRHKVTEMGQEVTMRCQPILGHNTVFWYRQTMMQGLELLAYFRNRAPLDDSGMPKDRFSAEMPDATLATLKIQPSEPRDSAVYFCASGSYVAGGLYEQYFGPGTRLTVT.

This sequence joins TRBV5-8 and TRBJ1-1; D uncertain. V lost 0 bases and J 0 bases, leaving 9 bases between the germline ends. Germline V CDR1 and CDR2: SGHTS, YDEGEE. This CDR3 is 15 amino acids long. CDR3 amino acids: CASSLALLVNTEAFF. The CDR3 region has the DNA TGTGCCAGCAGCTTGGCCCTATTGGTGAACACTGAAGCTTTCTTT.

The chain links TRBV27 to TRBJ1-4; TRBD1 matches 11 bases. J was trimmed by 3 bases and V by 5 bases; bases with no gene match: 11. This CDR3 comprises 18 residues. Germline V gene sequence: CDR1 MNHEY, CDR2 SMNVEV (reference sequence). In DNA, the CDR3 is TGTGCCAGCAGTCCCAGGGACAGGGGGATGAGGGCTAATGAAAAACTGTTTTTT. Its protein product is CASSPRDRGMRANEKLFF.

The chain combines TRBV19 with TRBJ2-6, with a tentative D call TRBD2 (5 bases). V was pared by 3 bases and J by 3 bases, with 9 bases between. The CDR3 sequence is 15 residues long. Germline loops: CDR1 LNHDA, CDR2 SQIVND (reference sequence). The CDR3 region is CASSIPGGGANVLTF. As DNA, the CDR3 is TGTGCCAGTAGTATCCCTGGAGGTGGGGCCAACGTCCTGACTTTC.

This clone showed up just once. The chain employs TRBV7-2 and TRBJ2-7, with D tentatively TRBD1 (5 bases). The ends were cut back, 1 base at V and 1 base at J, with 14 bases in the middle. Germline lookup yields CDR1 SGHTA and CDR2 FQGNSA. CDR3 length equals 16 residues. CDR3 loop: CASSLVGRVPSYEQYF. DNA for the CDR3: TGTGCCAGCAGCTTAGTAGGCAGGGTGCCATCCTACGAGCAGTACTTC.

The rearrangement joins TRBV7-9 to TRBJ2-5; 9 bases match TRBD1. This CDR3 is 16 amino acids long. Trimming took 1 base from V and 2 from J; bases not matched to a gene: 5. Germline CDR1 reads SEHNR; CDR2 reads FQNEAQ (reference sequence). The CDR3 DNA follows: TGTGCCAGCAGCTTAGTTGGGACAGGGCCTCAAGAGACCCAGTACTTC. It is translated as CASSLVGTGPQETQYF.

V is TRBV30 and J is TRBJ1-1, with D perhaps TRBD1 (5 bases). CDR3 size: 14 residues. V was cut by 4 bases and J by 5 bases, with 17 bases left in between. Germline loops: CDR1 GTSNPN, CDR2 SVGIG (reference sequence). CDR3 amino acids: CAWTLRRGSTEAFF. The CDR3 DNA reads as TGTGCCTGGACCCTAAGAAGGGGATCGACTGAAGCTTTCTTT.

This sequence joins TRBV9 and TRBJ2-2; D remains unclear. From germline, CDR1 is SGDLS and CDR2 YYNGEE. The ends were cut back, 0 bases at V and 3 bases at J, with 6 bases in the middle. The CDR3 has 14 residues. The CDR3 nucleotides are TGTGCCAGCAGCGTAGATCCGTACACCGGGGAGCTGTTTTTT. Translation: CASSVDPYTGELFF.

The CDR3 protein is CASSQSQGGLVQNTEAFF. In nucleotides, the CDR3 is TGTGCCAGCTCACAATCACAGGGAGGGTTAGTTCAGAACACTGAAGCTTTCTTT. The J gene is TRBJ1-1, the V gene TRBV18, with D possibly matching TRBD1 (6 bases). The length of the CDR3 is 18 residues. Germline CDR1 KGHSH, CDR2 LQKENI. V gave up 4 bases and J gave up 1 base, with 22 bases separating them.

This chain joins TRBV5-1 and TRBJ2-3; the D gene is possibly TRBD1 (6 bases). V was cut by 4 bases and J by 0 bases, with 15 bases left in between. Per the germline V gene, CDR1 is SGHRS and CDR2 is YFSETQ. This CDR3 region has 16 residues. CDR3 loop: CASSQWDTPSTDTQYF. CDR3 nucleotide sequence: TGCGCCAGCAGCCAATGGGACACCCCTAGCACAGATACGCAGTATTTT.

This clone came up a few times. The chain recombines TRBV4-1 with TRBJ2-4; maybe TRBD2 (5 bases). Per germline, CDR1 MGHRA and CDR2 YSYEKL. The CDR3 covers 16 residues. V was trimmed by 0 bases and J by 0 bases, leaving 9 bases between them. CDR3: CASSQDDYIAKNIQYF. The CDR3 coding sequence is TGCGCCAGCAGCCAAGATGACTACATAGCCAAAAACATTCAGTACTTC.

V usage is TRBV25-1 and J usage is TRBJ1-5; D perhaps matches TRBD1 (5 bases). Trimming pared 2 bases from V and 3 bases from J, leaving 14 bases between. The length of the CDR3 is 16 residues. CDR1 and CDR2 (germline): MGHDK, SYGVNS. Written as DNA, the CDR3 is TGTGCCAGCAGTGAAGGGGACGGGAGATACAATCAGCCCCAGCATTTT. Translated, it gives CASSEGDGRYNQPQHF.

This chain uses TRBV5-4 with TRBJ1-1; the match to TRBD1 covers 8 bases. The CDR3 totals 16 residues. Trimming took 0 bases from V and 0 from J; bases not matched to a gene: 4. CDR1 SGHNT and CDR2 YYREEE come from the germline V gene (reference sequence). The CDR3 DNA reads TGTGCCAGCAGCTTGGACGGACAGGGCTTGAACACTGAAGCTTTCTTT. It translates to CASSLDGQGLNTEAFF.

This chain connects TRBV30 to TRBJ1-1; perhaps TRBD1 as D (5 bases). CDR3 length equals 11 residues. Germline V CDR1 and CDR2: GTSNPN, SVGIG (reference sequence). Trimming removed 7 bases at V and 1 base at J, with 7 bases between. CDR3 sequence (DNA): TGTGCCTCCCAGGGGAACACTGAAGCTTTCTTT. This encodes CASQGNTEAFF.

This chain connects TRBV10-3 to TRBJ2-7, with 14 bases that match TRBD2. Trimming removed 6 bases from V and 7 bases from J; junction bases left unmatched: 8. CDR1 is ENHRY, CDR2 SYGVKD, per germline. There are 15 residues in the CDR3. CDR3 in DNA: TGTGCCATCAGCGAGCCGGGACTAGCGGGAGTTGAGCAGTACTTC. Encoded protein: CAISEPGLAGVEQYF.

The chain is built from TRBV13 and TRBJ2-7, with TRBD1 as a possible D gene (6 bases). Trimming shortened V by 5 bases and J by 2 bases, and 13 bases separated the two germline ends. Germline V lookup: CDR1 PRHDT, CDR2 FYEKMQ (reference sequence). CDR3 length: 14 amino acids. CDR3 in amino acids: CASSKQGQTYEQYF. In DNA, the CDR3 is TGTGCCAGCAGCAAGCAGGGACAAACCTACGAGCAGTACTTC. Filled out from reference TRBV13 and TRBJ2-7, the complete variable domain reads AAGVIQSPRHLIKEKRETATLKCYPIPRHDTVYWYQQGPGQDPQFLISFYEKMQSDKGSIPDRFSAQQFSDYHSELNMSSLELGDSALYFCASSKQGQTYEQYFGPGTRLTVT.